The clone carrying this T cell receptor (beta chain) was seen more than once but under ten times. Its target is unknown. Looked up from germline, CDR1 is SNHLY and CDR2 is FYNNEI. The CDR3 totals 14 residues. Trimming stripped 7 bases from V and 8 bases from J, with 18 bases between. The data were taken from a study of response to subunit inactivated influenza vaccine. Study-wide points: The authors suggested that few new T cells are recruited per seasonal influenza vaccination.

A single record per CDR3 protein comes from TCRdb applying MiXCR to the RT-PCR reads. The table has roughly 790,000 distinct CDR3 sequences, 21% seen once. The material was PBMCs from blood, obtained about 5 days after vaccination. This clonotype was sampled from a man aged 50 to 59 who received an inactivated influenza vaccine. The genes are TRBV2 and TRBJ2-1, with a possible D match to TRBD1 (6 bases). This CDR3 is CASTLSQGIHEQFF. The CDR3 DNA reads TGTGCCAGCACCCTCTCACAGGGTATACATGAGCAGTTCTTC. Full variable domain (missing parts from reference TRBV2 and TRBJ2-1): EPEVTQTPSHQVTQMGQEVILRCVPISNHLYFYWYRQILGQKVEFLVSFYNNEISEKSEIFDDQFSVERPDGSNFTLKIRSTKLEDSAMYFCASTLSQGIHEQFFGPGTRLTVL.